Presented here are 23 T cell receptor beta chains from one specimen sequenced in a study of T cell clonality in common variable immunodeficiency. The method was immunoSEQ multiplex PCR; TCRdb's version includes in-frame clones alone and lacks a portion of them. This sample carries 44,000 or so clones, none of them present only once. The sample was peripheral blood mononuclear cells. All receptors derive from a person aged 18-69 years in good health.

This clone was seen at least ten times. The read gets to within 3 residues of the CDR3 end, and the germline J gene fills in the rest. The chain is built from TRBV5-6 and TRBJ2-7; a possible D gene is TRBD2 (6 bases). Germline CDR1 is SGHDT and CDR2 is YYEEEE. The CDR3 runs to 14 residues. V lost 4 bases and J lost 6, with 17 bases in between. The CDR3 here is CASSPGTYKSEQYF. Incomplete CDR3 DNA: TGTGCCAGCAGCCCCGGGACTTACAAATCCGAG.

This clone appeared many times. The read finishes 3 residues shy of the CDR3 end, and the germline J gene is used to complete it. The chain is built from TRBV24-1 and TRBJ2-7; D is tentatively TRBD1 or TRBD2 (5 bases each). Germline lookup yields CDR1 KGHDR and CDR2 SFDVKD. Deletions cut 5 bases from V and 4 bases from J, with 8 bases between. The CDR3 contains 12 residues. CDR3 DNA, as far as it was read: TGTGCCACCAGTGGAGAGGGGTACGAG. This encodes CATSGEGYE. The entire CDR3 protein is CATSGEGYEQYF.

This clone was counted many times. This CDR3 is CSAHFLDTQYF. The CDR3 DNA, read in part, is TGCAGTGCCCATTTTTTAGATACG. The chain joins TRBV20-1 to TRBJ2-3; D is unclear. From the germline J gene comes the end of the CDR3, since the read stops 3 residues before it. V was clipped by 6 bases and J by 5 bases, with 9 bases between them. The V gene's germline CDR1 is DFQATT and CDR2 SNEGSKA (reference sequence). The CDR3 spans 11 residues.

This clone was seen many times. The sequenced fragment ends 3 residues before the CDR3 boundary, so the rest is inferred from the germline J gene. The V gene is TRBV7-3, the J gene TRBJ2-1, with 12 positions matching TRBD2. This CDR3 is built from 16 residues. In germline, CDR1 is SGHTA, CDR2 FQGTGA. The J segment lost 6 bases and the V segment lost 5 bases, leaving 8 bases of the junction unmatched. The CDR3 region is CASSPMLAGGFNEQFF. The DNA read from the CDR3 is TGTGCCAGCAGCCCGATGCTAGCGGGAGGGTTCAATGAG.

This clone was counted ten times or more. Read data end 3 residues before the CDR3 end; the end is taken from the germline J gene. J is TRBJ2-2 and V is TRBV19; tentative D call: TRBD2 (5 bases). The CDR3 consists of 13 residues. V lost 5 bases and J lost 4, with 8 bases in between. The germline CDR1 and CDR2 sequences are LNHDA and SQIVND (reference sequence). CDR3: CASSPRGTGELFF. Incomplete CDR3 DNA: TGTGCCAGTAGTCCCCGGGGCACCGGGGAG. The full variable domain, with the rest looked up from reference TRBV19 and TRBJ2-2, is DGGITQSPKYLFRKEGQNVTLSCEQNLNHDAMYWYRQDPGQGLRLIYYSQIVNDFQKGDIAEGYSVSREKKESFPLTVTSAQKNPTAFYLCASSPRGTGELFFGEGSRLTVL.

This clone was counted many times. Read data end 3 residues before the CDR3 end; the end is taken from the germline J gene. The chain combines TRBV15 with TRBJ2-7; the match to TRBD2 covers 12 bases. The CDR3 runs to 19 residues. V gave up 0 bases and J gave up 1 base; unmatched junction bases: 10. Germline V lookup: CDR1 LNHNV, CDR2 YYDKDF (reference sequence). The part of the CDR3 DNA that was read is TGTGCCACCAGCAGAGATCTCGCTAGCGGGAGGGCTATGTCCTACGAG. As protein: CATSRDLASGRAMSYE. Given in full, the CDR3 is CATSRDLASGRAMSYEQYF.

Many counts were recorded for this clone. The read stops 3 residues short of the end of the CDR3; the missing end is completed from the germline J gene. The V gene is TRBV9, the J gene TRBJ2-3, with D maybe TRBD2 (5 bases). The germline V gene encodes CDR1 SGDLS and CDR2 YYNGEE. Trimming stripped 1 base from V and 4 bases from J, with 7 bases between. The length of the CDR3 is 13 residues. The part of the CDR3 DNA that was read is TGTGCCAGCAGCGTAAGCGGTTCAGATACG. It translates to CASSVSGSDT. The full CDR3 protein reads CASSVSGSDTQYF.

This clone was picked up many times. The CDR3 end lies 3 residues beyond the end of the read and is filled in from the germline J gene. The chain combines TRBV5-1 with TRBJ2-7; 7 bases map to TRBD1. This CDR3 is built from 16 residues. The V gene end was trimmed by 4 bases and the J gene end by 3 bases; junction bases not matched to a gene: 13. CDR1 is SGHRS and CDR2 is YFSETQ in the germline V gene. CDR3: CASSGPGTEFGYEQYF. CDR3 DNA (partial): TGCGCCAGCAGCGGTCCCGGGACAGAGTTCGGCTACGAG.

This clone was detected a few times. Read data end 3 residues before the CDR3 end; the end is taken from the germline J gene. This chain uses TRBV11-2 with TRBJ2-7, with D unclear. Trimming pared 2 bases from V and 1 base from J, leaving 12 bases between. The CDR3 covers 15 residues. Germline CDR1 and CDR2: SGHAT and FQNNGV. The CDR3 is CASSLSRVESYEQYF. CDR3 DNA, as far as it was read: TGTGCCAGCAGCTTAAGTCGGGTCGAGTCCTACGAG.

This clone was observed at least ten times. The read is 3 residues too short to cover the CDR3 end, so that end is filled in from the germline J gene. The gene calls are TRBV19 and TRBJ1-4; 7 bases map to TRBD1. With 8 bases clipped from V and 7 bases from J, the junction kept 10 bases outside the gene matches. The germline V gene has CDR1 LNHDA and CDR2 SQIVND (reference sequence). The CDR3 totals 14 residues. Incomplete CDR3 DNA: TGTGCCAGTCGCAGAGACAGGGTTGGTGAAAAA. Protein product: CASRRDRVGEK. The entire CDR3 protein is CASRRDRVGEKLFF. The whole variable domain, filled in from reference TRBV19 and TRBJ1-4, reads DGGITQSPKYLFRKEGQNVTLSCEQNLNHDAMYWYRQDPGQGLRLIYYSQIVNDFQKGDIAEGYSVSREKKESFPLTVTSAQKNPTAFYLCASRRDRVGEKLFFGSGTQLSVL.

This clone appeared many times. The CDR3 is CAWSVGTGVQTQYF. The sequenced part of the CDR3 DNA is TGTGCCTGGAGTGTAGGGACAGGGGTACAGACC. The chain joins TRBV30 to TRBJ2-5; TRBD1 matches 10 bases. The read ends 3 residues shy of where the CDR3 ends; the end is completed using the germline J gene. The CDR3 extends over 14 amino acids. The J segment lost 6 bases and the V segment lost 0 bases, leaving 4 bases of the junction unmatched. The germline gives CDR1 GTSNPN, CDR2 SVGIG (reference sequence).

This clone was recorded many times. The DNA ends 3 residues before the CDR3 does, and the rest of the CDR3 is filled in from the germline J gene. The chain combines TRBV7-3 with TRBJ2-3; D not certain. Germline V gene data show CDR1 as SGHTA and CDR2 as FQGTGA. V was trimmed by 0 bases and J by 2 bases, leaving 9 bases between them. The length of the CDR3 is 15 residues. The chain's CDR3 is CASSLTEAATDTQYF. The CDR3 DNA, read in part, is TGTGCCAGCAGCTTAACCGAGGCTGCCACAGATACG.

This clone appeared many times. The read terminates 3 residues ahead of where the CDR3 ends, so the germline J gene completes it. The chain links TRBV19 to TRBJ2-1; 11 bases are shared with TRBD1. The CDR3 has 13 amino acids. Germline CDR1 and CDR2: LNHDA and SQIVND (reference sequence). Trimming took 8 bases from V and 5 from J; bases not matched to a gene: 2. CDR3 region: CASGQGANNEQFF. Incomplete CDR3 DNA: TGTGCCAGTGGACAGGGGGCCAACAATGAG.

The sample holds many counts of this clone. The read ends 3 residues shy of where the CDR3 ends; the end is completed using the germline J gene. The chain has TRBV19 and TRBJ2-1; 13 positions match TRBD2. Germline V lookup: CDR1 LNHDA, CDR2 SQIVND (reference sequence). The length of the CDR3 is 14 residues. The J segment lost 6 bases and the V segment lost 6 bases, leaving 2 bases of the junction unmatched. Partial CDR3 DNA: TGTGCCAGTAGACTAGCGGGAGGGCTCAATGAG. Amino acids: CASRLAGGLNE. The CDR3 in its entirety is CASRLAGGLNEQFF.

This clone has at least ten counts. The CDR3 bases that were read are TGTGCCAGTAGTCCTCGGACAGCCTACTATGGC. Residues: CASSPRTAYYG. The CDR3 reads in full as CASSPRTAYYGYTF. The chain has TRBV19 and TRBJ1-2; perhaps TRBD1 as D (6 bases). The CDR3 end lies 3 residues beyond the end of the read and is filled in from the germline J gene. The V gene's germline CDR1 is LNHDA and CDR2 SQIVND (reference sequence). Deletions cut 5 bases from V and 3 bases from J, with 13 bases between. The CDR3 consists of 14 residues.

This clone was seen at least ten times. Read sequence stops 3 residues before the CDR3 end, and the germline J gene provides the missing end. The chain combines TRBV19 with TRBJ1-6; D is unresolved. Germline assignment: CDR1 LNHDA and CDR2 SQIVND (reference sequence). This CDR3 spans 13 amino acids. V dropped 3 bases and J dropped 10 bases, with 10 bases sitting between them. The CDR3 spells CASSIGLSSPLHF. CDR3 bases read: TGTGCCAGTAGTATCGGTTTATCATCACCC. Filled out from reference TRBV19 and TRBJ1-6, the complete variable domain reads DGGITQSPKYLFRKEGQNVTLSCEQNLNHDAMYWYRQDPGQGLRLIYYSQIVNDFQKGDIAEGYSVSREKKESFPLTVTSAQKNPTAFYLCASSIGLSSPLHFGNGTRLTVT.

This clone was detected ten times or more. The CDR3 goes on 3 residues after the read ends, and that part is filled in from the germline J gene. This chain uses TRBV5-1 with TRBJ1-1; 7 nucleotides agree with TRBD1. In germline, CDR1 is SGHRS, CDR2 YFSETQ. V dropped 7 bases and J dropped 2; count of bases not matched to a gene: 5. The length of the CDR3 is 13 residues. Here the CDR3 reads CASRQGANTEAFF. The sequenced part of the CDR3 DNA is TGCGCCAGCCGACAGGGAGCCAACACTGAA.

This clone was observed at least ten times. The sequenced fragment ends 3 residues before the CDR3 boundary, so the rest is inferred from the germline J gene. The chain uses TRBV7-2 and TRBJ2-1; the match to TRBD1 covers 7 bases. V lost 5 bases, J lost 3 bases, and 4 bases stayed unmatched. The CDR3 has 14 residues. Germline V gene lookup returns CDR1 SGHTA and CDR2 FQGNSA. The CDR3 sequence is CASSPQGVYNEQFF. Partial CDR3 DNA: TGTGCCAGCAGCCCTCAGGGGGTCTACAATGAG.

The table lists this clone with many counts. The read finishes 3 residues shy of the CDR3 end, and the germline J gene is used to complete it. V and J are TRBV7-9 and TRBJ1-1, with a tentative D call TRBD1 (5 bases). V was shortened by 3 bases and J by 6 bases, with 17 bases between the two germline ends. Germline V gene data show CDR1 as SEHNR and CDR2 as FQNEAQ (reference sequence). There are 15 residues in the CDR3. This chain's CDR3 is CASSLRGREGPEAFF. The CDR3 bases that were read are TGTGCCAGCAGCTTGCGGGGAAGGGAGGGACCTGAA.

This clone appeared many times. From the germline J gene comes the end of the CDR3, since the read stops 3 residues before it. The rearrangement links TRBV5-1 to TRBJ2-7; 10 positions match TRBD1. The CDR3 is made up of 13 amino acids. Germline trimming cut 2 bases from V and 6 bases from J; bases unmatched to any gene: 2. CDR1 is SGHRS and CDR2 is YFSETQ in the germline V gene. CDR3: CASSFGQGGEQYF. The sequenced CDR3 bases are TGCGCCAGCAGCTTCGGACAGGGGGGCGAG.

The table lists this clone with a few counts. The sequenced CDR3 bases are TGCAGTGCTGGAACGGGACGGGGGGGAGTTGAG. Its translation is CSAGTGRGGVE. The entire CDR3 sequence reads CSAGTGRGGVEQFF. The chain employs TRBV20-1 and TRBJ2-1, with TRBD2 matching over 8 bases. With the read ending 3 residues before the CDR3 end, the germline J gene is used to fill in that end. The length of the CDR3 is 14 residues. After removal of 5 bases from V and 9 bases from J, the junction contained 12 bases not matched to a gene. Germline values: CDR1 DFQATT, CDR2 SNEGSKA (reference sequence).

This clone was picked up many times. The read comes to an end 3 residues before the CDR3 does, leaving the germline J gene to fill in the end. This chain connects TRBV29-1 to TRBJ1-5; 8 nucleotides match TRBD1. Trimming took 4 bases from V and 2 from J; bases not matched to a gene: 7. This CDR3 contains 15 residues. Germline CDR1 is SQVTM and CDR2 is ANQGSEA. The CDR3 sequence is CSVAGGFLGNQPQHF. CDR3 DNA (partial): TGCAGCGTTGCAGGGGGCTTTTTGGGCAATCAGCCC.

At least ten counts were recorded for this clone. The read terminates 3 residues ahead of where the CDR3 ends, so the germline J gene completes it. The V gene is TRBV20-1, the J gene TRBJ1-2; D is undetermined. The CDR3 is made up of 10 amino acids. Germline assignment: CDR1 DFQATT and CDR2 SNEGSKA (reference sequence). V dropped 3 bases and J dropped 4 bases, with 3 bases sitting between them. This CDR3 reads CSASGYGYTF. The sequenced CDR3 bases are TGCAGTGCTAGCGGCTATGGC.